This is a list of T cell receptor beta chains from one sample in a study of cytomegalovirus exposure and HLA in healthy donors. Assay used: immunoSEQ multiplex PCR; TCRdb lists only in-frame clones, some missing. The top ten clones hold around 0.99% of a sample with about 130,000 clones, roughly 81% of them seen once. Sequenced input: PBMCs. The receptors come from a woman in her twenties or thirties in good health and CMV-seronegative. CDR3s include the opening cysteine and the closing phenylalanine or tryptophan. Each record gives: V gene, D gene, J gene, clone size, CDR3 DNA, CDR3 protein. The D gene is left open where the match is weak. Size tells how often a clone was seen (once, few, many) or the class of an expanded clone, and some rows leave it out.

v_gene: TRBV20-1
d_gene: -
j_gene: TRBJ1-2
abundance: -
CDR3nt: TGCAGTGCTAGTGACCGGGTTTACACCTTC
CDR3aa: CSASDRVYTF

v_gene: TRBV6-1
d_gene: -
j_gene: TRBJ1-5
abundance: once
CDR3nt: TGTGCCAGCATTTTAGGGGTAGAGCCCGATCAGCCCCAGCATTTT
CDR3aa: CASILGVEPDQPQHF

v_gene: TRBV5-1
d_gene: -
j_gene: TRBJ2-3
abundance: once
CDR3nt: TGCGCCAGCAGCTCCTCCCGCACAGATACGCAGTATTTT
CDR3aa: CASSSSRTDTQYF

v_gene: TRBV7-7
d_gene: -
j_gene: TRBJ2-3
abundance: -
CDR3nt: TGTGCTAGCAGCCCCTGGGACCACAGAGGAGGGGCAGATACGCAGTATTTT
CDR3aa: CASSPWDHRGGADTQYF

v_gene: TRBV6-1
d_gene: -
j_gene: TRBJ2-7
abundance: -
CDR3nt: TGTGCCAGCAGTGAAAGTAACAGTTTCTCCTACGAGCAGTACTTC
CDR3aa: CASSESNSFSYEQYF

v_gene: TRBV5-5
d_gene: TRBD1
j_gene: TRBJ1-3
abundance: -
CDR3nt: TGTGCCAGCAGCCCCCGGACAGGCTCTGGAAACACCATATATTTT
CDR3aa: CASSPRTGSGNTIYF

v_gene: TRBV18
d_gene: -
j_gene: TRBJ1-5
abundance: -
CDR3nt: TGTGCCAGCTCACCAGGACCAGGGGATCAGCCCCAGCATTTT
CDR3aa: CASSPGPGDQPQHF

v_gene: TRBV7-9
d_gene: TRBD1
j_gene: TRBJ1-1
abundance: -
CDR3nt: TGTTCCAGCAGCCCAGGACAGGGCGGGGGCACTGAAGCTTTCTTT
CDR3aa: CSSSPGQGGGTEAFF

v_gene: TRBV7-9
d_gene: TRBD2
j_gene: TRBJ2-1
abundance: -
CDR3nt: TGTGCCAGCAGCTTAGGGACTAGCGGGGGGGCCTCCTACAATGAGCAGTTCTTC
CDR3aa: CASSLGTSGGASYNEQFF

v_gene: TRBV18
d_gene: -
j_gene: TRBJ2-3
abundance: -
CDR3nt: TGTGCCAGCTCACCACCCAACGCGGCACGCACAGATACGCAGTATTTT
CDR3aa: CASSPPNAARTDTQYF